This TCR beta chain was identified during a study of human T cells and chemical hapten exposure. One entry per CDR3 protein, called by TCRdb with MiXCR from the RACE reads. Counted here are some 80,000 distinct CDR3 sequences, roughly 10% occurring once; the ten biggest clones make up 2% to 2.5%. This clonotype has at least ten counts. As to time point: patch test 2, 6 weeks after DPC sensitization. This sample's treatment: therapeutic diphenylcyclopropenone sensitization with weekly scalp DPC. Germline CDR1 reads LNHDA; CDR2 reads SQIVND (reference sequence). CDR3 length: 15 residues. Trimming removed 6 bases at V and 0 bases at J, with 13 bases between.

The TCR comes from a woman aged 25 to 39 with alopecia areata. Some clones in this sample may be carry-over from other donors' samples. This chain links TRBV19 with TRBJ2-3; D perhaps matches TRBD1 (6 bases). Sequenced here: whole blood, sampled in connection with sensitization to the hapten diphenylcyclopropenone (DPC). CDR3 DNA sequence: TGTGCCAGTAGCAAGACAGGACCTAGCACAGATACGCAGTATTTT. It encodes CASSKTGPSTDTQYF.